This T cell receptor beta chain was captured by sequencing in a study of tumor T cells in aggressive B-cell lymphoma. Germline values: CDR1 SGHRS, CDR2 YFSETQ. CDR3 length equals 15 residues. With V trimmed by 7 bases and J by 4 bases, 7 bases remained unmatched. Profiling relied on immunoSEQ multiplex PCR, and the TCRdb table lists in-frame clones only, not all of them. Of about 3,300 clones listed, about 89% are singletons. Sequencing used tumor tissue. The chain uses TRBV5-1 and TRBJ2-7; TRBD2 matches at 14 bases. The receptor's source is an adult with diffuse large B cell lymphoma. CDR3 bases: TGCGCCAGCCGATGGGGACTAGCGGGAGCTTACGAGCAGTACTTC. Amino acids: CASRWGLAGAYEQYF.